The present entry profiles one TCR beta chain with its context. This receptor's antigen is unknown. No much larger clonotype is one base removed from it; base qualities were not supplied. These data originate in a study of long-term antiretroviral therapy in people with HIV (dated by TCRdb to 2021 to 2024). About the investigation overall: The earliest samples were collected roughly a decade before the 2015 WHO recommendation for immediate ART, at a time when ART was usually postponed until CD4 counts fell. This retrospective serial study examined whether starting ART and sustained HIV suppression were associated with changes in the composition and diversity of the TRB repertoire in peripheral blood. The cohort contributed about 200 cryopreserved PBMC samples from about 29 adults with confirmed HIV infection, collected serially over a mean of approximately six years (range 1-12). About 35% of the 30 participants with HIV were female. Test extractions of a monoclonal T-cell line alongside under 35 polyclonal samples showed no cross-contamination during QIAcube processing. The study at large found these results: The samples span the years 2004 to 2017, and the ART regimens used may be less effective than current regimens. A significant increase in TRB diversity was found to be associated with ART initiation, although TRB diversity was observed to remain significantly below that of transplant donor controls even after long-term ART. Owing to limited PBMC availability, only the TCR beta chain was sequenced, without alpha chain pairing. No data were available on ART adherence, viral resistance or therapy changes, limiting inferences about post-ART repertoire changes. Because cell numbers in pre-ART samples were limited, unsorted PBMC were profiled instead of sorted CD4+ and CD8+ T cells. Expanded TRB clones identified before ART initiation dominated the repertoire across all time points, though the dominance fluctuated and decreased in many PLHIV after ART. HIV repertoires had narrower CDR3 length ranges than controls, and the network structure suggested an antigen-experienced repertoire that shifted only slightly toward naive after ART.

To be included, a participant needed at least one PBMC sample from before ART initiation plus at least two post-ART samples. All participants with HIV were treated in the United States of America. Before DNA extraction, cryopreserved samples of about 0.9-11 million PBMC were thawed and then washed. At the time of the earliest PBMC sample for each participant with HIV, ages ranged from roughly 23 to 55 years. PBMC samples were contributed by each participant from 1-4 timepoints before ART initiation and 2-8 timepoints after ART initiation, with a median of 7 samples. For every participant, serial HIV viral load, CD4+ T-cell count, ART history and demographic data were obtained. Genomic DNA was extracted from unsorted PBMC with a Qiagen kit on a QIAcube, processed in batches of 12 samples. V is clipped by 6 bases and J by 6 bases, and the sequence between their germline boundaries is 12 bases long. The germline V gene specifies MNHEY as CDR1 and SVGAGI as CDR2. From the cysteine up to the phenylalanine, the CDR3 has a length of 12 residues. This entry keeps only the CDR3 DNA: 36 bases, framed from base 1.

Sequencing of the TRB variable region was done with the immunoSEQ hsTCRB v3.0 assay at survey level resolution. TRB sequencing targeted a depth of about 40,000-50,000 T-cell genomes per sample. Pooled TRB libraries were sequenced on an Illumina MiSeq with a v3 150-cycle kit. The paper's processing steps were these. Repertoire analysis was performed in R inside a reproducible Nextflow workflow that covered QC, data transformation and analysis. LymphoSeq2, an R package for AIRR-Seq data exploration, was used to implement custom analyses. A few samples yielding fewer than 5000 total TRB sequences were excluded, leaving over 150 analyzed HIV repertoires. Among the 180 to 200 retained HIV repertoires, 55 to 60 were collected before ART initiation and approximately 130 were collected after ART initiation. Each repertoire was downsampled to 5000 TRB nucleotide sequences, and summary statistics were averaged across 100 downsampling iterations. The analysis kept only TRB sequences whose CDR3 regions were at least seven amino acids long. Diversity was measured with a Shannon entropy-derived clonality score and the Gini coefficient. In the repertoire networks, any two of the top 5000 CDR3 amino acid sequences were linked whenever the two sequences differed by an edit distance of one. For TRB CDR3 amino acid sequences, GLIPH2 was used to predict antigen specificity groups and MHC restriction. Known CMV, EBV, HIV or tissue antigen associations were flagged by matching CDR3 amino acid sequences against VDJdb and McPAS-TCR. Pre-ART, post-ART and control groups were compared with Wilcoxon signed-rank tests and Holm-Bonferroni correction. TCRdb carries this immuneACCESS record with in-frame sequences only. Its versions omit some clonotypes, under half of them owing to an unresolved V gene in the studies checked, with the rest unexplained. V and J calls and clone size are those listed in that table; D and trimming were worked out from the DNA. The sample includes about 20,000 clones, with 92% observed a single time. Jointly, the top ten make up about 7.7% of the sample.

This clonotype was sampled from a woman between 50 and 59 years old with HIV. The V and J segments used are TRBV6-5 and TRBJ2-7; the D gene assignment is ambiguous. This material consisted of unsorted PBMCs, taken 4.4 years after starting antiretroviral therapy. The CDR3 reads as follows: CASSFSWAEQYF. The nucleotide sequence is TGTGCCAGCAGCTTCTCCTGGGCCGAGCAGTACTTC.